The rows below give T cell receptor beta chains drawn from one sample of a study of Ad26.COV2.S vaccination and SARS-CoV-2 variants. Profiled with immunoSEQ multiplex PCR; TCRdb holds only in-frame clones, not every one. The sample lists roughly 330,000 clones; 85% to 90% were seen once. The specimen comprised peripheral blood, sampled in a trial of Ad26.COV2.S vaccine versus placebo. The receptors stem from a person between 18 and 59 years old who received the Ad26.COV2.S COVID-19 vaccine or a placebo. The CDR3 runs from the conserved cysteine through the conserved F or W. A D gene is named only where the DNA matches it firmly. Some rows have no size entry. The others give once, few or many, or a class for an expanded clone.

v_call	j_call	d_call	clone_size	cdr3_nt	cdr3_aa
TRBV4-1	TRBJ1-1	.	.	TGCGCCAGCAGCCAAACACAGGGAGGCACTGAAGCTTTCTTT	CASSQTQGGTEAFF
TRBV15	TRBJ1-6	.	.	TGTGCCACCAGCGAGGCGGGGGACGGGAATTCACCCCTCCACTTT	CATSEAGDGNSPLHF
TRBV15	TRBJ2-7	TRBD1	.	TGTGCCACCAGCAGAGATGGCGGGACAGGGGTCCGGCAGTACTTC	CATSRDGGTGVRQYF
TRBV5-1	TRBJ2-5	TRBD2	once	TGCGCCAGCAGCCTCCGGACTAGCGGGGGGCAAGAGACCCAGTACTTC	CASSLRTSGGQETQYF
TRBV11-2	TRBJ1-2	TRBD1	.	TGTGCCAGCACCTCCTTCTTGGGACAGGGGAGAATATATGGCTACACCTTC	CASTSFLGQGRIYGYTF
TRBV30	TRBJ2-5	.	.	TGTGCCTGGAGTGTACGAGGGGGTATGACACTTTCGTACCAAGAGACCCAGTACTTC	CAWSVRGGMTLSYQETQYF
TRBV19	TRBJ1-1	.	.	TGTGCCAGTAGTTCCCTCGGGACGGCAAACACTGAAGCTTTCTTT	CASSSLGTANTEAFF
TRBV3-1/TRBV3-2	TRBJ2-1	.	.	TGTGCCAGCAGCCAAGGAGCAAACAATGAGCAGTTCTTC	CASSQGANNEQFF
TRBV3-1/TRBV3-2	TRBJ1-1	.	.	TGTGCCAGCAGCTCGGGGTCGGTCATTTCAGCTTTCTTT	CASSSGSVISAFF
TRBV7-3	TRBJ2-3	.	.	TGTGCCAGCGGGTTGACTAGCACAGATACGCAGTATTTT	CASGLTSTDTQYF
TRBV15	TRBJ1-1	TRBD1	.	TGTGCCACCAGCAGAGATTTGACAGGGGGGAACACTGAAGCTTTCTTT	CATSRDLTGGNTEAFF
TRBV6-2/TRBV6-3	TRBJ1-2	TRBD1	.	TGTGCCAGCAGTTCTGTCCTTGGACAGGGTTATGGCTACACCTTC	CASSSVLGQGYGYTF
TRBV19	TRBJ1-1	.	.	TGTGCCAGTAGTATAGCTCGGGGGACTGAAGCTTTCTTT	CASSIARGTEAFF
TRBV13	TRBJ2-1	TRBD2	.	TGTGCCAGCAGCTCGCCGGAGCGGGAGGGCTTAGTTTACAATGAGCAGTTCTTC	CASSSPEREGLVYNEQFF
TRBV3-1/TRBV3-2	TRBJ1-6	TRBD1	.	TGTGCCAGCAGCCAACTCCAGGGGGCTGGTTCACCCCTCCACTTT	CASSQLQGAGSPLHF
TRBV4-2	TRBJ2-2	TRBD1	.	TGTGCCAGCAGCCAAGATATCGGGACAGGGGGCAAGAGCGGGGAGCTGTTTTTT	CASSQDIGTGGKSGELFF
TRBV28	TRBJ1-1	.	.	TGTGCCAGCAGTTGGGGGGCCCGAACGAACACTGAAGCTTTCTTT	CASSWGARTNTEAFF
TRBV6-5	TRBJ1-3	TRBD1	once	TGTGCCACTCAAGACAGGGGCTCTGGAAACACCATATATTTT	CATQDRGSGNTIYF
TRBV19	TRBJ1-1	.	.	TGTGCCAGTAGTATCCTGACAGACACTGAAGCTTTCTTT	CASSILTDTEAFF
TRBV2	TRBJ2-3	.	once	TGTGCCAGCAGTAACCGGGACGGCTCCACAGATACGCAGTATTTT	CASSNRDGSTDTQYF
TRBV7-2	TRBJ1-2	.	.	TGTGCCAGCAGCTTAAGCAATGGGGGCGACTATGGCTACACCTTC	CASSLSNGGDYGYTF
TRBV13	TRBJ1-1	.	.	TGTGCCAGCCGAGGTGTGAACACTGAAGCTTTCTTT	CASRGVNTEAFF
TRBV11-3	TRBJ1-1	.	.	TGTGCCAGCAGCCGTGGATATTGGGCCACAGAAGCTTTCTTT	CASSRGYWATEAFF
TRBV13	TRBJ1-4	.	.	TGTGCCAGCAGCTTAAGGGGGGGCGGTGAAAAACTGTTTTTT	CASSLRGGGEKLFF
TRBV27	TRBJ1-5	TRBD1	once	TGTGCCAGCAGCCACACAGGGGCCGACAGGCCCCAGCATTTT	CASSHTGADRPQHF
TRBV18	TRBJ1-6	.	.	TGTGCCAGCTCAGCCGGAGTCGGGGGCAATTCACCCCTCCACTTT	CASSAGVGGNSPLHF
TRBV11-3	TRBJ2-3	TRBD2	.	TGTGCCAGCAGCTCCCGACTAGCGGGGGGGATGGATACGCAGTATTTT	CASSSRLAGGMDTQYF
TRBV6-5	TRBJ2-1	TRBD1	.	TGTGCCAGCACCGAACCGGGACAGTACAATGAGCAGTTCTTC	CASTEPGQYNEQFF
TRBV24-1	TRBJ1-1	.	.	TGTGCCACCAGTGATTTGATGACAGTCGAAGCTTTCTTT	CATSDLMTVEAFF
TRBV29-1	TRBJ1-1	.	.	TGCAGCGCCTCGGTGGGGGGAGGGGACACTGAAGCTTTCTTT	CSASVGGGDTEAFF
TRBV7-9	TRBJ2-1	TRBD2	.	TGTGCCAGCAGCCCCGGGGGGGCTACCGTCCATGAGCAGTTCTTC	CASSPGGATVHEQFF
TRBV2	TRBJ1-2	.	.	TGTGCCAGCAGTGAATCCCTATCGGTAGGCCCACTTGACGGCTACACCTTC	CASSESLSVGPLDGYTF
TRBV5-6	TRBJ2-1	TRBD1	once	TGTGCCAGCAGCCCGGGGACAGGGATGACGATTTTGGAGTTCTTC	CASSPGTGMTILEFF
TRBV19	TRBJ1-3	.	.	TGTGCCAGTAACAGTCGCCAATCTGGAAACACCATATATTTT	CASNSRQSGNTIYF
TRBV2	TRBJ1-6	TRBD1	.	TGTGCCAGCAGTGATTCCATATCCCCGAGGGGGCGTTATTCACCCCTCCACTTT	CASSDSISPRGRYSPLHF
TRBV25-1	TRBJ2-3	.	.	TGTGCCAGCAGTGAGATTCCAGATACGCAGTATTTT	CASSEIPDTQYF
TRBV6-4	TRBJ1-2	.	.	TGTGCCAGCAGTGAAGGGGTACGGGGCTATGGCTACACCTTC	CASSEGVRGYGYTF
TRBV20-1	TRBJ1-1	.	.	TGCAGTGCTAGTAGAGGCTTTAGTAGGTCCGCTGAAGCTTTCTTT	CSASRGFSRSAEAFF
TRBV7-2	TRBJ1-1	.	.	TGTGCCAGCAGGGGCACAGGGTACACTGAAGCTTTCTTT	CASRGTGYTEAFF
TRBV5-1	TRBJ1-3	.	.	TGCGCCAGCAGCGACCGACGGGAAGGAGGAAACACCATATATTTT	CASSDRREGGNTIYF
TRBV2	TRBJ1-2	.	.	TGTGCCAGCCGAAAAGCGACAGGACTGGTTTTCTTCTATGGCTACACCTTC	CASRKATGLVFFYGYTF
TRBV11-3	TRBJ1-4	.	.	TGTGCCAGCAGTCGTACAGGGTCGCCTAATGAAAAACTGTTTTTT	CASSRTGSPNEKLFF
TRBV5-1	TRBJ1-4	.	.	TGCGCCAGCAGCCCCCGACAGGAAAATGAAAAACTGTTTTTT	CASSPRQENEKLFF
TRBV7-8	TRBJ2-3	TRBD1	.	TGTGCCAGCAGCCCGGTCGGGACAGGGGGGGAGGATACGCAGTATTTT	CASSPVGTGGEDTQYF
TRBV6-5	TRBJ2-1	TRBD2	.	TGTGCCAGCAGCCTAGCGGGGGGGAACAATGAGCAGTTCTTC	CASSLAGGNNEQFF
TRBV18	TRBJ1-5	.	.	TGTGCCAGCTCACCACAGTCGGGCAATCAGCCCCAGCATTTT	CASSPQSGNQPQHF
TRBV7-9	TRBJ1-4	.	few	TGTGCCAGCAGCTTGGACATAGGAGGTGAAAAACTGTTTTTT	CASSLDIGGEKLFF
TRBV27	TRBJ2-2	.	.	TGTGCCAGCAGTAGGGGAGCCGGGGAGCTGTTTTTT	CASSRGAGELFF
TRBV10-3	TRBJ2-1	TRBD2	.	TGTGCCATCAAGGCTAGCGGGAGTTACAATGAGCAGTTCTTC	CAIKASGSYNEQFF
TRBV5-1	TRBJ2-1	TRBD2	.	TGCGCCAGCAGCTTGTGGTCCCAGCGGGGGGGCAATGAGCAGTTCTTC	CASSLWSQRGGNEQFF
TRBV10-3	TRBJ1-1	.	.	TGTGCCATCAGGGGGGGAATGAACACTGAAGCTTTCTTT	CAIRGGMNTEAFF
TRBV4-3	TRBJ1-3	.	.	TGCGCCAGCAGCCAAGAGGCAGGGAGTAGTCGGAACACCATATATTTT	CASSQEAGSSRNTIYF
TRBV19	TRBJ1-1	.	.	TGTGCCAGTAGTATAGGGGGAAATGAAGCTTTCTTT	CASSIGGNEAFF
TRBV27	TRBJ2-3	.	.	TGTGCCAGCAGTTTCACTAGACGTCCGAGCACAGATACGCAGTATTTT	CASSFTRRPSTDTQYF
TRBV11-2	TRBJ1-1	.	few	TGTGCCAGCAGCTTAACCCCACTCAACACTGAAGCTTTCTTT	CASSLTPLNTEAFF
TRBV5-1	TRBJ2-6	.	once	TGCGCCAGCAGCCCCGGAGGTGGGGCTGGGGCCAACGTCCTGACTTTC	CASSPGGGAGANVLTF